This TCR beta chain is drawn from a study of blood T cell repertoires in COVID-19. On the study more broadly: The cDNA or gDNA used as material had been derived from T cells, B-cell-depleted T cells, or PBMCs.

This CDR3 has 13 residues. Trimming left V 2 bases short and J 2 bases short, with 7 bases between. Germline assignment: CDR1 GTSNPN and CDR2 SVGIG (reference sequence). Produced via immunoSEQ multiplex PCR; TCRdb's table is partial and in-frame only. The sample includes over 55,000 clones, 70% to 80% of them seen just once. Sequences were obtained from peripheral blood. The TCR comes from an older woman with acute or convalescent COVID-19. This rearrangement joins TRBV30 to TRBJ1-5; a weak D match, TRBD1 (6 bases). The chain's CDR3 is CAWSSGGNQPQHF. CDR3 DNA: TGTGCCTGGAGTTCAGGGGGCAATCAGCCCCAGCATTTT.